This TCR beta chain derives from a study of control samples from healthy donors and cancer patients. The CDR3 runs 18 residues. Trimming stripped 6 bases from V and 5 bases from J, with 23 bases between. The germline CDR1 and CDR2 sequences are KGHSH and LQKENI. Data came from immunoSEQ multiplex PCR; TCRdb stores just in-frame clones and leaves some out. The sample consists of roughly 100,000 clones, 75% to 90% of them appearing once. The rearrangement joins TRBV18 to TRBJ1-6; tentative D call: TRBD1 (5 bases). The sequencing input was PBMCs. The source is a man aged 55 to 69 with lung cancer. The CDR3 spells CASSRNPPGTDDNSPLHF. The CDR3 DNA follows: TGTGCCAGCTCGCGAAACCCCCCCGGGACGGACGATAATTCACCCCTCCACTTT.